The 31 T cell receptor beta chains presented below share a single source sample, sequenced in a study of prognosis after radiotherapy for stage I lung cancer. Using two-round multiplex PCR, the authors amplified TCR beta CDR3 from genomic DNA. During first-round PCR, primers specific to each TRBV and TRBJ gene were used. In TCRdb, the multiplex PCR reads were re-called with MiXCR into one record per CDR3 protein. Of roughly 15,000 distinct CDR3 sequences detected, about a sixth appear once; the ten largest clones hold around two fifths. This sample comprised PBMCs, obtained before or after stereotactic body radiation therapy (not recorded which). The source of these receptors is a donor aged 50 or older with non-small cell lung cancer.

This clonotype appeared many times. The rearrangement links TRBV18 to TRBJ1-6, with 11 bases matching TRBD1. The V and J ends lost 6 bases and 8 bases, in that order; junction bases with no gene match: 9. Germline CDR1 KGHSH, CDR2 LQKENI. This CDR3 comprises 16 residues. The DNA for the CDR3 is TGTGCCAGCTCCGAAATAGGACAGGGGGCCGATTCACCCCTCCACTTT. Amino acid sequence: CASSEIGQGADSPLHF.

In its sample, this clonotype was seen many times. CDR3 nucleotides: TGTACCAGCAGCCCCCTCTCCCTCTCTGGGGCCAACGTCCTGACTTTC. Its translation: CTSSPLSLSGANVLTF. The chain links TRBV7-2 to TRBJ2-6; D uncertain. CDR3 size: 16 residues. The germline CDR1 and CDR2 sequences are SGHTA and FQGNSA. Trimming removed 5 bases from V and 0 bases from J, with 11 bases in between.

This clonotype was seen repeatedly, ten times or more. V and J are TRBV4-2 and TRBJ1-6, with D unresolved. Germline loops: CDR1 LGHNA, CDR2 YNFKEQ. V was trimmed by 0 bases and J by 6 bases, leaving 15 bases between them. The CDR3 has 17 amino acids. CDR3 sequence reads: CASSQESPGFGNSPLHF. In nucleotides, the CDR3 is TGTGCCAGCAGCCAAGAATCTCCGGGTTTCGGTAATTCACCCCTCCACTTT.

This clonotype was counted ten times or more. This chain connects TRBV7-9 to TRBJ1-2; TRBD1 matches 7 bases. Trimming removed 7 bases from V and 0 bases from J; junction bases left unmatched: 5. The CDR3 covers 14 residues. Germline CDR1 and CDR2: SEHNR and FQNEAQ (reference sequence). The CDR3 DNA is TGTGCCAGCATTCGGGACAGCGCTAACTATGGCTACACCTTC. It is translated as CASIRDSANYGYTF. Using reference TRBV7-9 and TRBJ1-2 for the parts outside the CDR3, the full variable domain is DTGVSQNPRHKITKRGQNVTFRCDPISEHNRLYWYRQTLGQGPEFLTYFQNEAQLEKSRLLSDRFSAERPKGSFSTLEIQRTEQGDSAMYLCASIRDSANYGYTFGSGTRLTVV.

With regard to this clonotype: A clone one base away is much larger, so this may be a read error. The chain has TRBV29-1 and TRBJ2-3; the D gene could be TRBD1 or TRBD2 (5 bases each). V lost 3 bases to trimming and J lost 3 bases, with 19 bases between them. The CDR3 covers 16 residues. Germline V gives CDR1 SQVTM, CDR2 ANQGSEA. The CDR3 nucleotides are TGCAGCGTTGAGGGGCTGTGGGCAGGGAGAACAGATACGCAGTATTTT. Protein: CSVEGLWAGRTDTQYF.

This clonotype has only a few counts. CDR3 nucleotide sequence: TGTGCCAGCAGTCCCTACGGGGGCATACGAGAGACCCAGTACTTC. Translating it yields CASSPYGGIRETQYF. The genes are TRBV27 and TRBJ2-5; the D gene could be TRBD1 or TRBD2 (6 bases each). V was pared by 5 bases and J by 4 bases, with 17 bases between. Germline V gives CDR1 MNHEY, CDR2 SMNVEV (reference sequence). This CDR3 has 15 residues.

This clonotype was counted many times. J is TRBJ1-3 and V is TRBV19, with unresolved D. Germline CDR1 and CDR2: LNHDA and SQIVND (reference sequence). The CDR3 loop spans 14 amino acids. V was shortened by 3 bases and J by 0 bases, with 6 bases between the two germline ends. CDR3 nucleotides: TGTGCCAGTAGTATCGGGTCCTCTGGAAACACCATATATTTT. Translating it yields CASSIGSSGNTIYF.

About this clonotype: A much larger clone lies one base from this, so it may be a read error. This rearrangement joins TRBV7-6 to TRBJ2-3; tentatively, D is TRBD2 (5 bases). This CDR3 spans 16 amino acids. Germline V gives CDR1 SGHVS, CDR2 FNYEAQ. The V gene lost 1 base and the J gene lost 4 bases, with 15 bases spanning the gap. CDR3 sequence (DNA): TGTGCCAGCAGCTTAGAGGCTAGCAGATTCGCAGATACGCAGTATTTT. Amino acids: CASSLEASRFADTQYF.

In its sample, this clonotype was seen many times. The CDR3 here is CASSLFGYEAFF. Here the CDR3 DNA reads TGTGCCAGCAGTTTGTTTGGGTACGAAGCTTTCTTT. This chain connects TRBV12-3 or TRBV12-4 to TRBJ1-1; D unclear. The CDR3 has 12 amino acids. V was shortened by 3 bases and J by 8 bases, with 10 bases between the two germline ends.

This clonotype was seen at least ten times. The DNA of the CDR3 is TGTGCCAGTACCCCGACAGGGCCTTATTCAAATGAGCAGTTCTTC. The encoded protein is CASTPTGPYSNEQFF. This chain uses TRBV19 with TRBJ2-1; TRBD1 matches 7 bases. The CDR3 runs 15 residues. Germline V gene sequence: CDR1 LNHDA, CDR2 SQIVND (reference sequence). V shed 7 bases and J 7 bases; nucleotides not matched to a gene: 13.

This clonotype was counted ten times or more. The V and J genes are TRBV12-3 or TRBV12-4 and TRBJ1-2; maybe TRBD1 (5 bases). The CDR3 has 17 amino acids. V lost 5 bases, J lost 0 bases, and 19 bases lay in between. CDR3 loop: CASSPVRRQGSNYGYTF. In DNA form, the CDR3 reads TGTGCCAGCAGTCCAGTACGACGGCAGGGCTCTAACTATGGCTACACCTTC.

Remarks on this clonotype: A much larger clonotype is one base distant, so this may be a read error. V usage is TRBV6-1 and J usage is TRBJ2-7; 7 bases match TRBD2. The CDR3 length is 14 residues. Germline CDR1 MNHNS, CDR2 SASEGT. DNA for the CDR3: TGTACCAGCAGTGAAGGGGAGGGGCCGTACGAGCAGTACTTC. It encodes CTSSEGEGPYEQYF.

This clonotype was recorded many times. The rearrangement joins TRBV11-2 to TRBJ1-1; TRBD1 might be the D (5 bases). Germline-derived CDR1 and CDR2 are SGHAT and FQNNGV. The CDR3 covers 15 residues. V gave up 5 bases and J gave up 0 bases, with 13 bases separating them. CDR3 loop: CASSKEPGLNTEAFF. The CDR3 region has the DNA TGTGCCAGCAGCAAAGAACCAGGGTTGAACACTGAAGCTTTCTTT. The full variable domain, its missing parts supplied by reference TRBV11-2 and TRBJ1-1, is EAGVAQSPRYKIIEKRQSVAFWCNPISGHATLYWYQQILGQGPKLLIQFQNNGVVDDSQLPKDRFSAERLKGVDSTLKIQPAKLEDSAVYLCASSKEPGLNTEAFFGQGTRLTVV.

The sample holds many counts of this clonotype. The chain combines TRBV20-1 with TRBJ2-1, with 14 bases aligning to TRBD2. Unmatched junction bases numbered 12, after V lost 0 bases and J lost 11 bases. Germline CDR1 DFQATT, CDR2 SNEGSKA (reference sequence). The CDR3 loop spans 17 amino acids. The CDR3: CSARDNSRLAGGPQQFF. The CDR3 bases are TGCAGTGCTAGAGATAATTCGCGACTAGCGGGAGGGCCGCAGCAGTTCTTC.

On this clonotype itself: A much more abundant neighbour one base away suggests this may be a read error. This rearrangement joins TRBV3-1 to TRBJ1-1; D gene uncertain. The CDR3 has 15 residues. CDR1 LGHDT and CDR2 YNNKEL come from the germline V gene (reference sequence). The CDR3 sequence is CASSQAGWRNTGAFF. The CDR3 region has the DNA TGTGCCAGCAGCCAAGCCGGTTGGCGGAACACTGGAGCTTTCTTT.

With regard to this clonotype: A far larger clone is only one base removed, so a read error is likely. The V call is TRBV6-4, the J call TRBJ2-7; D ambiguous. CDR3 size: 15 residues. Per the germline V gene, CDR1 is MRHNA and CDR2 is SNTAGT. CDR3 loop: CANSYVGFVPNEQYF. The CDR3 DNA is TGTGCCAACAGTTACGTCGGTTTCGTACCTAACGAGCAGTACTTC.

This clonotype counts as medium-sized (0.01 to 0.1%). This chain uses TRBV7-8 with TRBJ1-2; possibly TRBD1 for D (6 bases). The CDR3 totals 13 residues. Germline values: CDR1 SGHVS, CDR2 FQNEAQ. With 5 bases removed from V and 1 base from J, the gap between germline ends came to 8 bases. This chain's CDR3 is CASSRDINYGYTF. CDR3 bases: TGTGCCAGCAGCCGGGACATTAACTATGGCTACACCTTC. Variable domain in full (rest from reference TRBV7-8 and TRBJ1-2): GAGVSQSPRYKVAKRGQDVALRCDPISGHVSLFWYQQALGQGPEFLTYFQNEAQLDKSGLPSDRFFAERPEGSVSTLKIQRTQQEDSAVYLCASSRDINYGYTFGSGTRLTVV.

This clonotype came up many times. The chain carries TRBV12-3 or TRBV12-4 and TRBJ2-7, with a weak D call TRBD2 (5 bases). V lost 3 bases and J lost 2, with 11 bases in between. The CDR3 is made up of 14 amino acids. CDR3 nucleotide sequence: TGTGCCAGCAGTTTTAAGGTCGGGGCCTACGAGCAGTACTTC. Residues: CASSFKVGAYEQYF.

This clonotype was counted at least ten times. The chain is built from TRBV7-8 and TRBJ1-5, with D possibly TRBD1 on 5 matching bases. This CDR3 has 15 residues. The V end lost 5 bases, the J end lost 4 bases, and 15 bases lay between the germline ends. CDR1 SGHVS and CDR2 FQNEAQ come from the germline V gene. The CDR3 protein is CASSPEDTWNQPQHF. For the CDR3, the DNA is TGTGCCAGCAGCCCCGAGGACACGTGGAATCAGCCCCAGCATTTT.

This clonotype was seen at least ten times. The CDR3 sequence: CASTTSSGNTIYF. In DNA, the CDR3 is TGTGCCAGCACCACGAGCTCTGGAAACACCATATATTTT. The V and J genes are TRBV6-1 and TRBJ1-3; D is undetermined. V was clipped by 7 bases and J by 0 bases, with 7 bases between them. The CDR3 consists of 13 residues. Germline CDR1 is MNHNS and CDR2 is SASEGT.

This clonotype appeared many times. The chain combines TRBV11-2 with TRBJ1-1, with D tentatively TRBD1 (6 bases). V gave up 6 bases and J gave up 8 bases, with 10 bases separating them. Looked up from germline, CDR1 is SGHAT and CDR2 is FQNNGV. The CDR3 runs to 11 residues. The CDR3 loop is CASRTGLEAFF. DNA for the CDR3: TGTGCCAGCAGAACAGGGCTGGAAGCTTTCTTT.

This clonotype was recorded many times. The chain links TRBV27 to TRBJ2-1; 12 nucleotides match TRBD1. V dropped 7 bases and J dropped 8; count of bases not matched to a gene: 6. The CDR3 has 14 residues. CDR1 MNHEY and CDR2 SMNVEV come from the germline V gene (reference sequence). In DNA, the CDR3 is TGTGCCAGCATTCCTGGGACAGGGGGCTATGAGCAGTTCTTC. Its translation is CASIPGTGGYEQFF.

This clonotype has at least ten counts. The V and J genes are TRBV20-1 and TRBJ1-4; TRBD1 might be the D (6 bases). CDR3 length: 13 residues. Germline V lookup: CDR1 DFQATT, CDR2 SNEGSKA (reference sequence). V lost 3 bases and J lost 8, with 13 bases in between. CDR3 DNA: TGCAGTGCTAGTCCCGGGACACGCGAAAAACTGTTTTTT. This encodes CSASPGTREKLFF.

Within the sample, this clonotype is medium-sized (0.01 to 0.1%). V and J are TRBV19 and TRBJ2-1; 9 positions agree with TRBD1. There are 15 residues in the CDR3. V trimming: 2 bases; J trimming: 5 bases; junction bases outside the gene matches: 4. Germline V gives CDR1 LNHDA, CDR2 SQIVND (reference sequence). CDR3: CASSIRTGANNEQFF. The CDR3 DNA follows: TGTGCCAGTAGTATACGGACAGGGGCAAACAATGAGCAGTTCTTC.

This clonotype was counted a few times. With a much larger clone just one base away, this may be a read error. The rearrangement links TRBV7-9 to TRBJ2-1; D could derive from TRBD1 or TRBD2 (6 bases each). Germline CDR1 is SEHNR and CDR2 is FQNEAQ (reference sequence). Deletions cut 7 bases from V and 8 bases from J, with 12 bases between. The CDR3 loop spans 12 amino acids. For the CDR3, the DNA is TGTGCCAGCATCCAAGGGGGGTATGAGCAGTTCTTC. Residues: CASIQGGYEQFF.

This clonotype was recorded at least ten times. The V call is TRBV28, the J call TRBJ2-7; D is unresolved. Between the trimmed V and J ends, which lost 5 bases and 0 bases, there was a span of 5 bases. CDR3 length equals 12 residues. Germline V gene sequence: CDR1 MDHEN, CDR2 SYDVKM. This CDR3 reads CASSLSSYEQYV. CDR3 nucleotide sequence: TGTGCCAGCAGTCTTAGCTCCTACGAGCAGTACGTC.

This clonotype was picked up a small number of times. This may stem from a read error, because a much larger clone lies one nucleotide away. The chain has TRBV12-3 or TRBV12-4 and TRBJ1-4; maybe TRBD1 (5 bases). The CDR3 covers 15 residues. Trimming stripped 5 bases from V and 8 bases from J, with 18 bases between. In DNA, the CDR3 is TGTGCCAGCAGTGCGACCGGGGCGCGTAGGGAAAAACTGTTTTTT. Its translation: CASSATGARREKLFF.

This clonotype was recorded at least ten times. This CDR3 fails to terminate in the conserved phenylalanine or tryptophan, so it likely reflects a read error. This chain connects TRBV7-9 to TRBJ2-1; either TRBD1 or TRBD2 may fit D (6 bases each). The CDR3 contains 17 residues. Germline lookup yields CDR1 SEHNR and CDR2 FQNEAQ (reference sequence). The V gene lost 3 bases and the J gene lost 0 bases, with 15 bases spanning the gap. Here the CDR3 reads CASSFIGGSISYNEQFL. CDR3 bases: TGTGCCAGCAGCTTCATAGGGGGGAGTATCTCCTACAATGAGCAGTTCCTC.

A note on this clonotype: This could be a read error, since a much larger clone is one nucleotide away. This CDR3 fails to terminate in the conserved phenylalanine or tryptophan, so it likely reflects a read error. The chain is built from TRBV6-9 and TRBJ2-5, with 7 bases that match TRBD1. V dropped 3 bases and J dropped 4; count of bases not matched to a gene: 5. Germline V lookup: CDR1 MNHGY, CDR2 SVAAGI. The CDR3 extends over 14 amino acids. In DNA form, the CDR3 reads TGTGCCAGCAGTTACTTGGGACAGTCAGAGACCCAGTACCTC. It encodes CASSYLGQSETQYL.

This clonotype has a count of ten or more. The chain employs TRBV18 and TRBJ2-7, with a possible D match to TRBD1 (6 bases). The germline V gene encodes CDR1 KGHSH and CDR2 LQKENI. The length of the CDR3 is 13 residues. Trimming took off 3 bases at V and 5 bases at J, with 11 bases between the two ends. CDR3 coding DNA: TGTGCCAGCTCACCTGCCAGGGGTGACGAGCAGTACGTC. This translates into CASSPARGDEQYV.

This clonotype was seen ten or more times. This rearrangement joins TRBV4-2 to TRBJ2-1; 7 bases are shared with TRBD2. CDR3 length equals 17 residues. Germline values: CDR1 LGHNA, CDR2 YNFKEQ. The junction had 11 bases not matched to a gene; V was cut back by 0 bases and J by 6 bases. The CDR3 reads CASSQDPHFRLANEQFF. The CDR3 DNA reads TGTGCCAGCAGCCAAGATCCACACTTCAGACTAGCCAATGAGCAGTTCTTC.